The 28 T cell receptor beta chains presented below share a single source sample, sequenced in a study of graft-versus-host responses after intestinal transplantation. The antigens of these receptors remain unknown. The table came from immunoSEQ multiplex PCR; TCRdb's copy has only in-frame clones and leaves some out. Here the sample spans about 120,000 clones, 95% being singletons. The sample here was unstimulated CD8+ T cells sorted from spleen or lymph node cells, taken before intestinal transplant. The source of these receptors is a human donor who received an intestinal transplant.

The genes are TRBV5-6 and TRBJ2-1; weak D call: TRBD1 (6 bases). Trimming took off 6 bases at V and 0 bases at J, with 10 bases between the two ends. The germline gives CDR1 SGHDT, CDR2 YYEEEE. The CDR3 consists of 14 residues. CDR3 DNA sequence: TGTGCCAGCATTCAGGGGTCCTCCTACAATGAGCAGTTCTTC. It encodes CASIQGSSYNEQFF.

The chain joins TRBV5-4 to TRBJ2-1, with TRBD2 as a possible D gene (5 bases). Germline-derived CDR1 and CDR2 are SGHNT and YYREEE (reference sequence). This CDR3 has 15 residues. Trimming removed 0 bases from V and 3 bases from J, with 10 bases in between. The CDR3 DNA follows: TGTGCCAGCAGCTTGGACGCGGGTGTCTACAATGAGCAGTTCTTC. Translated, it gives CASSLDAGVYNEQFF.

V usage is TRBV10-2 and J usage is TRBJ1-2; D is unclear. V lost 3 bases to trimming and J lost 5 bases, with 10 bases between them. The CDR3 is 13 amino acids. Per the germline V gene, CDR1 is WSHSY and CDR2 is SAAADI. This CDR3 reads CASSDGSVYGYTF. The DNA for the CDR3 is TGCGCCAGCAGTGACGGGTCCGTTTATGGCTACACCTTC.

This clone is a singleton in its sample. The chain carries TRBV2 and TRBJ1-1; D unresolved. Trimming took off 10 bases at V and 3 bases at J, with 15 bases between the two ends. This CDR3 spans 13 amino acids. The germline V gene encodes CDR1 SNHLY and CDR2 FYNNEI. The CDR3 sequence: CATRERSDTEAFF. CDR3 coding DNA: TGTGCCACACGGGAGAGGTCCGACACTGAAGCTTTCTTT.

The chain is built from TRBV7-6 and TRBJ2-7, with D hard to call. Germline CDR1 SGHVS, CDR2 FNYEAQ. V lost 2 bases and J 6 bases, leaving 8 bases between the germline ends. The CDR3 spans 12 residues. The CDR3 nucleotides are TGTGCCAGCAGCTTATTGGGCCGCGAGCAGTACTTC. Its translation: CASSLLGREQYF.

Note on this clone: Other DNA sequences in the same sample also yield this CDR3. The J gene is TRBJ2-1, the V gene TRBV9; the D is unclear. V was pared by 0 bases and J by 7 bases, with 8 bases between. The CDR3 spans 13 residues. Germline V gene lookup returns CDR1 SGDLS and CDR2 YYNGEE. Here the CDR3 DNA reads TGTGCCAGCAGCGTAGGATCGGGTAATGAGCAGTTCTTC. This translates into CASSVGSGNEQFF.

The gene calls are TRBV27 and TRBJ2-5; D is undetermined. Deletions cut 3 bases from V and 2 bases from J, with 7 bases between. This CDR3 is 13 amino acids long. CDR1 is MNHEY, CDR2 SMNVEV, per germline (reference sequence). In DNA, the CDR3 is TGTGCCAGCAGTTTGGGCAAGCAAGAGACCCAGTACTTC. Translating gives CASSLGKQETQYF.

In this sample, this clone turned up once. The V and J genes are TRBV15 and TRBJ1-1, with a possible D match to TRBD1 (5 bases). Germline CDR1 reads LNHNV; CDR2 reads YYDKDF (reference sequence). There are 14 residues in the CDR3. V was pared by 0 bases and J by 4 bases, with 9 bases between. The CDR3 loop reads CATSRDRGGTEAFF. As DNA, the CDR3 is TGTGCCACCAGCAGAGATCGGGGGGGCACTGAAGCTTTCTTT. The full variable domain, with the rest looked up from reference TRBV15 and TRBJ1-1, is DAMVIQNPRYQVTQFGKPVTLSCSQTLNHNVMYWYQQKSSQAPKLLFHYYDKDFNNEADTPDNFQSRRPNTSFCFLDIRSPGLGDTAMYLCATSRDRGGTEAFFGQGTRLTVV.

Sample share makes this clone medium-sized (0.01 to 0.1%). The chain uses TRBV9 and TRBJ2-7; 8 nucleotides align to TRBD2. Trimming cost V 0 bases and J 6 bases; bases outside gene matches: 14. The length of the CDR3 is 17 residues. Germline V CDR1 and CDR2: SGDLS, YYNGEE. The CDR3 protein is CASSVAGGSPNKGEQYF. The CDR3 DNA is TGTGCCAGCAGCGTAGCGGGAGGGAGTCCAAATAAAGGCGAGCAGTACTTC.

The rearrangement links TRBV9 to TRBJ2-5, with TRBD2 identical over 11 bases. This CDR3 is 16 amino acids long. Germline trimming cut 4 bases from V and 5 bases from J; bases unmatched to any gene: 10. Per germline, CDR1 SGDLS and CDR2 YYNGEE. DNA of the CDR3: TGTGCCAGCAGCCCTTATAGCGGGAGGGCCGGTGAGACCCAGTACTTC. Its translation: CASSPYSGRAGETQYF.

The rearrangement joins TRBV7-9 to TRBJ1-2; D perhaps matches TRBD1 (5 bases). V shed 5 bases and J shed 6 bases, with 19 bases lying between them. The CDR3 loop spans 15 amino acids. Germline CDR1 SEHNR, CDR2 FQNEAQ (reference sequence). The DNA of the CDR3 is TGTGCCAGCAGCCCCGGGGCCAGGGAAGTTGATGGCTACACCTTC. Translated, it gives CASSPGAREVDGYTF.

On this clone: Other DNA sequences in this sample translate to the same CDR3. This sequence joins TRBV9 and TRBJ2-7; 8 bases are a match to TRBD2. The germline V gene encodes CDR1 SGDLS and CDR2 YYNGEE. The V gene end was trimmed by 0 bases and the J gene end by 2 bases; junction bases not matched to a gene: 1. CDR3 size: 14 residues. The CDR3 loop reads CASSVGAGAYEQYF. The CDR3 DNA sequence: TGTGCCAGCAGCGTAGGAGCGGGAGCCTACGAGCAGTACTTC. Complete variable domain (other parts from reference TRBV9 and TRBJ2-7): DSGVTQTPKHLITATGQRVTLRCSPRSGDLSVYWYQQSLDQGLQFLIQYYNGEERAKGNILERFSAQQFPDLHSELNLSSLELGDSALYFCASSVGAGAYEQYFGPGTRLTVT.

This rearrangement joins TRBV11-1 to TRBJ2-1; D call uncertain. Germline V gives CDR1 SGHAT, CDR2 FQDESV (reference sequence). V was clipped by 1 base and J by 3 bases, with 7 bases between them. The CDR3 covers 14 residues. DNA for the CDR3: TGTGCCAGCAGCTTAGGAGCGCGCTACAATGAGCAGTTCTTC. Translation gives CASSLGARYNEQFF.

The genes are TRBV5-1 and TRBJ1-1, with D hard to call. The CDR3 runs to 14 residues. Per the germline V gene, CDR1 is SGHRS and CDR2 is YFSETQ. V lost 0 bases and J 4 bases, leaving 10 bases between the germline ends. This chain's CDR3 is CASSLAGLSTEAFF. In DNA, the CDR3 is TGCGCCAGCAGCTTGGCTGGACTATCCACTGAAGCTTTCTTT.

The CDR3 loop reads CASSLEWSGGSSYEQYF. The CDR3 nucleotides read TGCGCCAGCAGCTTGGAGTGGTCTGGCGGGAGCTCCTACGAGCAGTACTTC. The gene calls are TRBV5-1 and TRBJ2-7; 7 nucleotides match TRBD2. The CDR3 totals 17 residues. J was trimmed by 0 bases and V by 0 bases; bases with no gene match: 9. Germline V CDR1 and CDR2: SGHRS, YFSETQ.

The rearrangement joins TRBV2 to TRBJ2-6; D is undetermined. Germline V lookup: CDR1 SNHLY, CDR2 FYNNEI. The CDR3 runs 16 residues. Trimming removed 10 bases at V and 1 base at J, with 17 bases between. Here the CDR3 DNA reads TGTGCCACCCGACCCCCTGGAAGTTCTGGGGCCAACGTCCTGACTTTC. As protein: CATRPPGSSGANVLTF.

In this sample, this clone turned up a few times. The V call is TRBV28, the J call TRBJ2-7, with D uncertain. The CDR3 runs 14 residues. CDR1 and CDR2 (germline): MDHEN, SYDVKM. Trimming stripped 2 bases from V and 2 bases from J, with 10 bases between. The CDR3 region has the DNA TGTGCCAGCAGTTTAGACCGGGCTCCCTACGAGCAGTACTTC. Encoded protein: CASSLDRAPYEQYF. The full variable domain, completed using reference TRBV28 and TRBJ2-7, is DVKVTQSSRYLVKRTGEKVFLECVQDMDHENMFWYRQDPGLGLRLIYFSYDVKMKEKGDIPEGYSVSREKKERFSLILESASTNQTSMYLCASSLDRAPYEQYFGPGTRLTVT.

The V and J genes are TRBV7-8 and TRBJ2-2; 7 bases agree with TRBD1. This CDR3 comprises 15 residues. CDR1 and CDR2 (germline): SGHVS, FQNEAQ. Losses at the gene ends were 4 bases for V and 5 bases for J; bases not matched to a gene: 7. The CDR3 region is CASSSLTGRTGELFF. CDR3 bases: TGTGCCAGCAGCTCATTGACAGGGCGAACCGGGGAGCTGTTTTTT. The full variable domain, completed using reference TRBV7-8 and TRBJ2-2, is GAGVSQSPRYKVAKRGQDVALRCDPISGHVSLFWYQQALGQGPEFLTYFQNEAQLDKSGLPSDRFFAERPEGSVSTLKIQRTQQEDSAVYLCASSSLTGRTGELFFGEGSRLTVL.

About this clone itself: The junction does not match germline at one end; this may be a read error. Other DNA sequences from this sample encode an identical CDR3 as well. The chain employs TRBV5-1 and TRBJ2-7; 7 bases match TRBD2. This CDR3 is built from 14 residues. Looked up from germline, CDR1 is SGHRS and CDR2 is YFSETQ. The CDR3 loop is CASSLRSPGGEQYF. The CDR3 DNA follows: TGCGCCAGTAGCTTGCGCTCCCCGGGGGGCGAGCAGTACTTC.

The genes are TRBV25-1 and TRBJ1-1, with D uncertain. V was shortened by 5 bases and J by 0 bases, with 16 bases between the two germline ends. The CDR3 runs 16 residues. Germline loops: CDR1 MGHDK, CDR2 SYGVNS. The CDR3 sequence: CASSPPDVLLNTEAFF. The CDR3 nucleotides read TGTGCCAGCAGTCCACCGGATGTACTCCTGAACACTGAAGCTTTCTTT.

The rearrangement uses TRBV4-1 and TRBJ1-5; D gene ambiguous. CDR1 and CDR2 from the germline V gene are MGHRA and YSYEKL. Trimming removed 1 base at V and 0 bases at J, with 10 bases between. This CDR3 has 16 residues. CDR3 in DNA: TGCGCCAGCAGCCAAGTTTCCGGGGATAGCAATCAGCCCCAGCATTTT. Its translation is CASSQVSGDSNQPQHF.

The V call is TRBV7-9, the J call TRBJ1-6; D is unclear. This CDR3 contains 15 residues. Germline CDR1 is SEHNR and CDR2 is FQNEAQ (reference sequence). Deletions cut 5 bases from V and 10 bases from J, with 18 bases between. The CDR3 sequence is CASSPAVGRASPLHF. The CDR3 bases are TGTGCCAGCAGCCCCGCGGTTGGGAGGGCATCACCCCTCCACTTT.

The chain is built from TRBV5-4 and TRBJ2-1; the match to TRBD2 covers 8 bases. Germline V gene data show CDR1 as SGHNT and CDR2 as YYREEE (reference sequence). The ends lost 0 bases at V and 9 bases at J; junction bases unmatched: 11. The CDR3 runs 16 residues. CDR3 DNA: TGTGCCAGCAGCTTGGTGGCGGGAGGCCGGGGCGGTGAGCAGTTCTTC. Residues: CASSLVAGGRGGEQFF.

The chain has TRBV7-9 and TRBJ2-1; D not certain. The CDR3 is made up of 17 amino acids. Trimming left V 3 bases short and J 7 bases short, with 22 bases between. CDR1 is SEHNR, CDR2 FQNEAQ, per germline (reference sequence). The CDR3 is CASSLVATRTTANEQFF. In DNA, the CDR3 is TGTGCCAGCAGCTTGGTAGCCACGCGAACAACGGCGAATGAGCAGTTCTTC.

The rearrangement uses TRBV27 and TRBJ2-1, with TRBD2 matching over 14 bases. V lost 8 bases and J lost 2; bases outside the gene matches: 2. Germline V lookup: CDR1 MNHEY, CDR2 SMNVEV (reference sequence). This CDR3 has 15 amino acids. The CDR3 region is CASGTSGSPYNEQFF. In nucleotides, the CDR3 is TGTGCCAGCGGGACTAGCGGGAGCCCCTACAATGAGCAGTTCTTC.

This clone was counted a single time. The chain joins TRBV25-1 to TRBJ2-7, with TRBD2 identical over 11 bases. Germline CDR1 and CDR2: MGHDK and SYGVNS. With 4 bases clipped from V and 4 bases from J, the junction kept 9 bases outside the gene matches. This CDR3 spans 16 amino acids. Written as DNA, the CDR3 is TGTGCCAGCAGTGGACTAGCGGGATTATCCCTGTACGAGCAGTACTTC. It is translated as CASSGLAGLSLYEQYF.

This chain connects TRBV4-1 to TRBJ1-2; 9 nucleotides align to TRBD1. The CDR3 length is 13 residues. The V segment lost 4 bases and the J segment 7 bases; nucleotides outside the gene matches: 4. Germline V gene lookup returns CDR1 MGHRA and CDR2 YSYEKL. This CDR3 is CASSLRDRVGYTF. The CDR3 nucleotides read TGCGCCAGCAGCCTAAGGGACAGGGTTGGCTACACCTTC.

The gene calls are TRBV2 and TRBJ1-5, with D perhaps TRBD1 (5 bases). The V end lost 6 bases, the J end lost 4 bases, and 22 bases lay between the germline ends. The CDR3 is 17 residues long. From germline, CDR1 is SNHLY and CDR2 FYNNEI. CDR3 in amino acids: CASSDPVGTDLNQPQHF. The CDR3 region has the DNA TGTGCCAGCAGCGACCCCGTGGGGACGGACCTTAATCAGCCCCAGCATTTT.